Presented here are 16 T cell receptor beta chains from one specimen sequenced in a study of neoadjuvant anti-PD-1 for oral cavity cancer. The table came from immunoSEQ multiplex PCR; TCRdb's copy has only in-frame clones and leaves some out. The sample lists 55,000 to 75,000 clones, roughly nine tenths occurring once. Time point given: after neoadjuvant nivolumab, at surgical resection. The material sequenced was PBMCs, taken after nivolumab (anti-PD-1) treatment. Every receptor here comes from a person between 40 and 85 years old with oral cavity squamous cell carcinoma.

The rearrangement links TRBV28 to TRBJ2-7; D is ambiguous. Germline V gene lookup returns CDR1 MDHEN and CDR2 SYDVKM. Trimming cost V 3 bases and J 3 bases, with 12 bases left between them. The CDR3 is 14 amino acids. CDR3 protein: CASSFLVESYEQYF. The CDR3, as DNA: TGTGCCAGCAGTTTCTTGGTAGAGAGCTACGAGCAGTACTTC.

The chain recombines TRBV6-6 with TRBJ2-5; D tentatively fits TRBD1 or TRBD2 (6 bases each). V was cut by 7 bases and J by 4 bases, with 13 bases left in between. This CDR3 spans 13 amino acids. Germline lookup yields CDR1 MNHNY and CDR2 SVGAGI (reference sequence). For the CDR3, the DNA is TGTGCCAGCAATCCGGGGGCGGGAGAGACCCAGTACTTC. Translated: CASNPGAGETQYF.

V is TRBV7-6 and J is TRBJ2-3, with a tentative D call TRBD2 (5 bases). The CDR3 loop spans 16 amino acids. CDR1 is SGHVS, CDR2 FNYEAQ, per germline. Trimming pared 4 bases from V and 0 bases from J, leaving 14 bases between. The CDR3 here is CASSSISRTSTDTQYF. The CDR3, as DNA: TGTGCCAGCAGCTCCATTAGCAGGACTAGCACAGATACGCAGTATTTT.

The chain carries TRBV4-1 and TRBJ2-1, with D unresolved. CDR1 is MGHRA, CDR2 YSYEKL, per germline. The CDR3 sequence is 15 residues long. The ends were cut back, 8 bases at V and 0 bases at J, with 14 bases in the middle. CDR3 coding DNA: TGCGCCAGCGTGGAGTTCCCCAGCTCCTACAATGAGCAGTTCTTC. This encodes CASVEFPSSYNEQFF.

The gene calls are TRBV19 and TRBJ1-6; no definite D call. Germline V gene lookup returns CDR1 LNHDA and CDR2 SQIVND (reference sequence). V lost 5 bases and J lost 6, with 5 bases in between. The CDR3 totals 12 residues. The CDR3 DNA reads TGTGCCAGTAGTGTCATTAATTCACCCCTCCACTTT. This translates into CASSVINSPLHF. The variable domain in full, completed from reference TRBV19 and TRBJ1-6, reads DGGITQSPKYLFRKEGQNVTLSCEQNLNHDAMYWYRQDPGQGLRLIYYSQIVNDFQKGDIAEGYSVSREKKESFPLTVTSAQKNPTAFYLCASSVINSPLHFGNGTRLTVT.

V usage is TRBV10-2 and J usage is TRBJ1-2; 7 nucleotides line up with TRBD1. The CDR3 consists of 14 residues. V lost 6 bases and J lost 3; bases outside the gene matches: 7. The germline V gene encodes CDR1 WSHSY and CDR2 SAAADI. CDR3 in amino acids: CASRPLTGDYGYTF. The CDR3 bases are TGCGCCAGCAGGCCTCTCACAGGGGACTATGGCTACACCTTC.

V usage is TRBV13 and J usage is TRBJ2-3; the D is unclear. V gave up 7 bases and J gave up 6 bases, with 11 bases separating them. Germline CDR1 and CDR2: PRHDT and FYEKMQ (reference sequence). CDR3 length: 12 amino acids. The CDR3 loop reads CASTLVGDTQYF. DNA of the CDR3: TGTGCCAGCACCCTAGTTGGGGATACGCAGTATTTT.

The chain joins TRBV7-2 to TRBJ1-3, with 9 bases matching TRBD1. V shed 1 base, J shed 1 base, and the junction held 5 bases outside the gene matches. Germline loops: CDR1 SGHTA, CDR2 FQGNSA. The CDR3 totals 17 residues. CDR3 in DNA: TGTGCCAGCAGCTTAGAGGGACAGGGACTTTCTGGAAACACCATATATTTT. Its translation is CASSLEGQGLSGNTIYF.

This clone turned up a few times. The chain is built from TRBV5-4 and TRBJ2-2, with D possibly TRBD1 on 5 matching bases. Trimming left V 1 base short and J 4 bases short, with 11 bases between. The CDR3 contains 15 residues. From germline, CDR1 is SGHNT and CDR2 YYREEE (reference sequence). The CDR3 DNA is TGTGCCAGCAGCTTGAGGGCCCAGGGCACCGGGGAGCTGTTTTTT. Translation gives CASSLRAQGTGELFF.

The CDR3 DNA is TGTGCCAGCAGCTTATGGAGGTCCGGTGGCACAGATACGCAGTATTTT. This codes for CASSLWRSGGTDTQYF. The V call is TRBV13, the J call TRBJ2-3, with a weak D call TRBD2 (5 bases). The length of the CDR3 is 16 residues. CDR1 is PRHDT, CDR2 FYEKMQ, per germline (reference sequence). The V gene lost 2 bases and the J gene lost 1 base, with 13 bases spanning the gap.

The chain recombines TRBV28 with TRBJ1-5; D might be TRBD1 (5 bases). Between the trimmed V and J ends, which lost 8 bases and 7 bases, there was a span of 18 bases. Per germline, CDR1 MDHEN and CDR2 SYDVKM. The CDR3 has 14 residues. This chain's CDR3 is CASAGGGVRQPQHF. For the CDR3, the DNA is TGTGCCAGCGCCGGTGGGGGAGTGAGACAGCCCCAGCATTTT.

This clone showed up just a few times. The V and J genes are TRBV11-2 and TRBJ2-1; D not resolved. Germline CDR1 reads SGHAT; CDR2 reads FQNNGV. V gave up 5 bases and J gave up 6 bases, with 8 bases separating them. CDR3 length: 12 amino acids. In DNA, the CDR3 is TGTGCCAGCAGCCGTTCGATCAATGAGCAGTTCTTC. Amino acid sequence: CASSRSINEQFF.

The chain employs TRBV10-3 and TRBJ2-2, with D maybe TRBD1 (6 bases). Per germline, CDR1 ENHRY and CDR2 SYGVKD. CDR3 length: 16 amino acids. V was clipped by 6 bases and J by 0 bases, with 14 bases between them. CDR3 loop: CAIRTSDRSNTGELFF. The CDR3 DNA reads as TGTGCCATCAGGACTTCGGACAGATCGAACACCGGGGAGCTGTTTTTT.

This chain joins TRBV7-9 and TRBJ1-5, with a weak D call TRBD1 (6 bases). Trimming removed 5 bases at V and 0 bases at J, with 8 bases between. The CDR3 runs 14 residues. Germline V lookup: CDR1 SEHNR, CDR2 FQNEAQ (reference sequence). CDR3 coding DNA: TGTGCCAGCAGCGGACAGATTAGCAATCAGCCCCAGCATTTT. The encoded protein is CASSGQISNQPQHF.

The CDR3 sequence: CSVEDSGRGHNEQFF. In DNA form, the CDR3 reads TGCAGCGTTGAAGATAGCGGGAGAGGCCACAATGAGCAGTTCTTC. The chain joins TRBV29-1 to TRBJ2-1, with TRBD2 identical over 9 bases. Germline V gene sequence: CDR1 SQVTM, CDR2 ANQGSEA. The CDR3 is 15 amino acids. V shed 0 bases, J shed 5 bases, and the junction held 5 bases outside the gene matches.

The count of this clone is one. The chain combines TRBV2 with TRBJ2-1; D is ambiguous. CDR1 and CDR2 (germline): SNHLY, FYNNEI. The germline V and J ends were trimmed by 6 bases and 3 bases, with 6 bases remaining between them. The CDR3 length is 12 residues. This chain's CDR3 is CASRQHYNEQFF. CDR3 in DNA: TGTGCCAGCAGGCAACACTACAATGAGCAGTTCTTC.